A single TCR beta chain is shown here with its context. No cognate antigen has been identified for it. The sample holds no much larger clone one base away, and base qualities are not on file. These data are taken from a study of blood T cell repertoires in COVID-19 (dated by TCRdb to the early 2020s). Regarding the research as a whole: Samples from collaborators originated in the United States, Italy and Spain and spanned both the acute and convalescent phases of COVID-19. The repertoires were made available in a free public database intended to serve as a resource for research on the immune response to SARS-CoV-2. The samples were drawn from the first 160 participants of the ongoing ImmuneRACE study and from 1,254 subjects provided by 6 global collaborators. Subjects who had been exposed to COVID-19, were actively infected with it, or had recovered from it provided the deeply sampled blood TCRbeta repertoires that made up the dataset. The material from the prospective study consisted of cDNA or gDNA derived from T cells, B-cell-depleted T cells, or PBMCs. A de-identified subject ID, COVID-19 status, age in years and sex were almost always included in the sample metadata. HLA class I and class II types, where available, came from metadata supplied by the sample provider rather than from assay-based typing. The paper as a whole reports these results and caveats: The quantity of clinical and demographic metadata differed by source and by participant and was supplied without curation.

The germline V gene encodes CDR1 MNHNY and CDR2 SVGAGI (reference sequence). From its cysteine to its phenylalanine, the CDR3 spans 12 amino acids. The retained sequence is limited to the CDR3, 36 bases, with the frame set at the first base. Trimming at the junction amounts to 6 bases on V and 6 bases on J, and the germline ends lie 9 bases apart. TCRbeta CDR3 regions were amplified from genomic DNA by means of the immunoSEQ Assay, a bias-controlled multiplex PCR. Turning to the authors' computational methods: Nucleated cell counts per sample were estimated from amplification of reference gene primers within the assay. Sequence reads were collapsed and filtered to measure the absolute abundance of every unique TCRbeta CDR3 rearrangement. For each sample, productive Simpson clonality was calculated as the square root of Simpson's diversity index over productive rearrangements. Entries here come from immuneACCESS through TCRdb and include only in-frame sequences with V and J called. Some clones fail to appear in such tables; in the studies checked, an unresolved V gene covers under half of the shortfall, and the cause of the remainder is unknown. V and J calls plus clone size are reproduced from that table; the DNA served to infer D and trimming. The sample table records about 300,000 clones; less than 90% of these occur just once. Clones ranked in the top ten supply roughly 14% of the sample.

Whole blood was collected in K2EDTA tubes by collaborating institutions according to the institutions' own protocols. Collaborator samples were shipped for TCRbeta analysis as frozen whole blood, isolated PBMCs, or DNA extracted from either sample type. Sequencing used peripheral blood. In this chain, TRBV6-6 is recombined with TRBJ2-1, with no confident D gene call. This receptor was identified in a human donor in a cohort sampled during active COVID-19. The DNA sequence follows: TGTGCCAGCAGGCTTGAACTCAATGAGCAGTTCTTC. It codes for CASRLELNEQFF.